These 9 T cell receptor beta chains were all obtained from the same sample, sequenced in a study of CD8+CD57+ T cells in acquired aplastic anemia. Using genomic DNA as the template, TCR beta VDJ and CDR3 profiling was carried out. TCRdb ran MiXCR on the reads and lists one entry per CDR3 protein. The data hold around 140,000 distinct CDR3 sequences, with around two fifths observed a single time. The specimen sequenced was sorted CD4+, CD8+, or CD8+CD57+ T cells (not recorded which) from PBMCs. These receptors were obtained from a human donor in good health, serving as a control.

This clonotype has at least ten counts. J is TRBJ2-7 and V is TRBV7-9, with 9 bases that match TRBD1. J gave up 3 bases and V 5 bases, and 5 bases lay outside the gene matches. The CDR3 totals 14 residues. The V gene's germline CDR1 is SEHNR and CDR2 FQNEAQ (reference sequence). The CDR3 DNA reads as TGTGCCAGCAGCGCGGACAGGGGCATCTACGAGCAGTACTTC. It encodes CASSADRGIYEQYF.

This clonotype was seen a handful of times. The chain recombines TRBV6-4 with TRBJ2-1, with TRBD1 matching 10 bases. This CDR3 spans 15 amino acids. Per germline, CDR1 MRHNA and CDR2 SNTAGT. V lost 6 bases and J lost 10; bases outside the gene matches: 12. The CDR3 loop reads CASRTPGTGAYEQFF. The DNA of the CDR3 is TGTGCCAGCAGGACTCCCGGGACAGGGGCCTACGAGCAGTTCTTC.

This clonotype has just one count. The DNA of the CDR3 is TGTGCCAGCAGCCAAGGACTAGCGGGAGAGGCGTACGAGCAGTACTTC. Translated: CASSQGLAGEAYEQYF. This sequence joins TRBV4-2 and TRBJ2-7; 12 nucleotides match TRBD2. CDR3 length equals 16 residues. The V gene end was trimmed by 1 base and the J gene end by 4 bases; junction bases not matched to a gene: 5. Germline V lookup: CDR1 LGHNA, CDR2 YNFKEQ.

J is TRBJ2-3 and V is TRBV7-2, with D possibly TRBD2 on 6 matching bases. Trimming took off 0 bases at V and 6 bases at J, with 10 bases between the two ends. CDR3 length: 14 residues. Looked up from germline, CDR1 is SGHTA and CDR2 is FQGNSA. The CDR3 region is CASSLAEGLDTQYF. The CDR3 bases are TGTGCCAGCAGCTTAGCGGAGGGACTCGATACGCAGTATTTT.

This clonotype was detected once. The V and J genes are TRBV19 and TRBJ1-1, with 10 bases matching TRBD1. Germline V lookup: CDR1 LNHDA, CDR2 SQIVND (reference sequence). The junction had 11 bases not matched to a gene; V was cut back by 9 bases and J by 4 bases. The CDR3 runs to 15 residues. CDR3 sequence reads: CASHRQGASSTEAFF. The CDR3 DNA reads TGTGCCAGCCACCGACAGGGGGCCTCGAGCACTGAAGCTTTCTTT.

This clonotype was counted many times. The chain joins TRBV5-5 to TRBJ2-1, with no clear D. The V end lost 0 bases, the J end lost 9 bases, and 13 bases lay between the germline ends. The CDR3 spans 14 residues. CDR1 SGHKS and CDR2 YYEKEE come from the germline V gene (reference sequence). The CDR3 DNA follows: TGTGCCAGCAGCTTGGGTATTACAAGTAGTGAGCAGTTCTTC. Amino acids: CASSLGITSSEQFF. Drawing the rest from reference TRBV5-5 and TRBJ2-1, the complete variable domain is DAGVTQSPTHLIKTRGQQVTLRCSPISGHKSVSWYQQVLGQGPQFIFQYYEKEERGRGNFPDRFSARQFPNYSSELNVNALLLGDSALYLCASSLGITSSEQFFGPGTRLTVL.

The V and J genes are TRBV5-1 and TRBJ1-1; 9 positions agree with TRBD1. The germline gives CDR1 SGHRS, CDR2 YFSETQ. Trimming cost V 4 bases and J 1 base; bases outside gene matches: 8. The CDR3 consists of 16 residues. The CDR3 loop is CASSLGTGGSNTEAFF. The DNA for the CDR3 is TGCGCCAGCAGCCTGGGAACAGGGGGCTCGAACACTGAAGCTTTCTTT.

This clonotype turned up a few times. This may stem from a read error, because a much larger clone lies one nucleotide away. The rearrangement uses TRBV12-3 or TRBV12-4 and TRBJ2-5, with D unresolved. The CDR3 runs to 12 residues. As DNA, the CDR3 is TGTGTCAGCAGTTTTGCTGGCGAGACCCAGTACTTC. Its translation is CVSSFAGETQYF.

At least ten counts were recorded for this clonotype. The chain joins TRBV29-1 to TRBJ1-5; TRBD1 matches at 8 bases. The germline CDR1 and CDR2 sequences are SQVTM and ANQGSEA. After removal of 6 bases from V and 6 bases from J, the junction contained 10 bases not matched to a gene. There are 14 residues in the CDR3. The CDR3 coding sequence is TGCAGCGTATCTACACAGGGGGGTTCTCAGCCCCAGCATTTT. Translated, it gives CSVSTQGGSQPQHF.